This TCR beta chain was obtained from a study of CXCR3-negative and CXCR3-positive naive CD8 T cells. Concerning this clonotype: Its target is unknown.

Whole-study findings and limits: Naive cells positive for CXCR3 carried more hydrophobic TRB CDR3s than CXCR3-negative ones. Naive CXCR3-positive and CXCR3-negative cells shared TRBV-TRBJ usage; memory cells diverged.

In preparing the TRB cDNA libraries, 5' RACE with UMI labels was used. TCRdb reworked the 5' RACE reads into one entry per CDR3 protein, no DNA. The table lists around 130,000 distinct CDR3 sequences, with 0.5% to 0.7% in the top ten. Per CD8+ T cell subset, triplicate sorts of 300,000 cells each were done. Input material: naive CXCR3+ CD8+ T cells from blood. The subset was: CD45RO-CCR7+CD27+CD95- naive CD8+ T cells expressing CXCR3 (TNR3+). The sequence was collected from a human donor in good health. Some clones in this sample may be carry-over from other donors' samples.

The CDR3: CASSPGPPGLNEQYF. The rearrangement joins TRBV7-7 to TRBJ2-7; TCRdb outputs TRBD1, but without DNA this stays unchecked. CDR1 is SSHAT, CDR2 FNYEAQ, per germline (reference sequence). This CDR3 region has 15 residues.